The 17 T cell receptor beta chains listed next were all sequenced from one sample in a study of post-analysis software for immune sequencing data. Findings of the study overall: TRBV segments more frequent in patients than in controls numbered a few and included TRBV5-6, TRBV5-1 and TRBV20-1.

Their target antigens are unknown. Unique molecular identifiers tagged the TCR beta cDNA libraries. MiXCR was run by TCRdb on the PCR reads, yielding one entry per CDR3 protein. The profile covers a few hundred thousand distinct CDR3 sequences, with 30% to 45% appearing a single time and roughly 12% taken by the ten largest. The sequencing sample was made of blood. These receptors were obtained from a girl between 5 and 17 years old with multiple sclerosis.

The V and J genes are TRBV6-5 and TRBJ1-1; 9 nucleotides agree with TRBD1. Germline CDR1 and CDR2: MNHEY and SVGAGI. The V gene end was trimmed by 0 bases and the J gene end by 4 bases; junction bases not matched to a gene: 3. This CDR3 is 15 amino acids long. CDR3 sequence reads: CASSYSTGGITEAFF. The CDR3 DNA follows: TGTGCCAGCAGTTACTCGACAGGGGGGATCACTGAAGCTTTCTTT.

The J gene is TRBJ1-2, the V gene TRBV12-3 or TRBV12-4; 9 positions agree with TRBD1. This CDR3 is 13 amino acids long. With V trimmed by 3 bases and J by 8 bases, 4 bases remained unmatched. The chain's CDR3 is CASSFGTGRGYTF. The CDR3 bases are TGTGCCAGCAGTTTCGGGACAGGGCGGGGCTACACCTTC.

This clonotype appeared a few times. The chain carries TRBV7-3 and TRBJ2-3; no clear D. The CDR3 extends over 13 amino acids. In germline, CDR1 is SGHTA, CDR2 FQGTGA. Trimming took off 4 bases at V and 6 bases at J, with 11 bases between the two ends. In DNA form, the CDR3 reads TGTGCCAGCAGCTCCACCAGGTGGGATACGCAGTATTTT. It is translated as CASSSTRWDTQYF. Combining the CDR3 with reference TRBV7-3 and TRBJ2-3 gives the whole variable domain GAGVSQTPSNKVTEKGKYVELRCDPISGHTALYWYRQSLGQGPEFLIYFQGTGAADDSGLPNDRFFAVRPEGSVSTLKIQRTERGDSAVYLCASSSTRWDTQYFGPGTRLTVL.

Concerning this clonotype: Germline is not matched at one junction end, which may reflect a read error. The chain carries TRBV12-3 or TRBV12-4 and TRBJ1-2; TRBD1 is a possible D gene (5 bases). The CDR3 consists of 12 residues. The CDR3 DNA follows: TGTGTCAGCAGACGGGACTACTATGGCTACACCTTC. Translation gives CVSRRDYYGYTF.

This chain joins TRBV7-3 and TRBJ2-1, with TRBD1 as a possible D gene (5 bases). Trimming stripped 3 bases from V and 6 bases from J, with 15 bases between. The CDR3 spans 15 residues. CDR1 and CDR2 (germline): SGHTA, FQGTGA. Written as DNA, the CDR3 is TGTGCCAGCAGCTTTAGGCCAGGGTCAAGCAATGAGCAGTTCTTC. Translation: CASSFRPGSSNEQFF.

Of note for this clonotype: One end of the junction is discordant with germline, which a read error may explain. The J gene is TRBJ2-2, the V gene TRBV4-1; 10 nucleotides match TRBD2. This CDR3 is 15 amino acids long. The germline gives CDR1 MGHRA, CDR2 YSYEKL. The CDR3 DNA reads TGCGCCAGCACCCAAAGCGGGGGGGGCACCGGGGAGCTGTTTTTT. This encodes CASTQSGGGTGELFF.

The J gene is TRBJ2-5, the V gene TRBV10-3, with unresolved D. With 3 bases removed from V and 3 bases from J, the gap between germline ends came to 5 bases. Germline assignment: CDR1 ENHRY and CDR2 SYGVKD. CDR3 size: 12 residues. The CDR3 bases are TGTGCCATCAGTGATAGTGAAGAGACCCAGTACTTC. It translates to CAISDSEETQYF.

V is TRBV27 and J is TRBJ2-2; D may correspond to TRBD1 or TRBD2 (6 bases each). This CDR3 contains 17 residues. The V and J ends lost 1 base and 6 bases respectively, with 18 bases between them. Germline V gene data show CDR1 as MNHEY and CDR2 as SMNVEV (reference sequence). The CDR3 DNA sequence: TGTGCCAGCAGTTTATTCATGGGGGGCGGTCCGGCCGGGGAGCTGTTTTTT. Its protein product is CASSLFMGGGPAGELFF.

This clonotype was recorded a few times. A much larger clone is a single base away; this may be a read error. This chain joins TRBV6-1 and TRBJ2-3; D is perhaps TRBD2 (7 bases). The CDR3 consists of 13 residues. Trimming stripped 7 bases from V and 4 bases from J, with 12 bases between. The V gene's germline CDR1 is MNHNS and CDR2 SASEGT. CDR3 in amino acids: CASTLGGADTQYF. CDR3 in DNA: TGTGCCAGCACCTTAGGGGGGGCAGATACGCAGTATTTT.

This clonotype was counted only a few times. V gene TRBV6-2 or TRBV6-3 combines with J gene TRBJ2-1; 11 bases match TRBD1. The V segment lost 8 bases and the J segment 8 bases; nucleotides outside the gene matches: 17. The CDR3 loop spans 17 amino acids. Germline V gene data show CDR1 as MNHEY and CDR2 as SVGEGT. The CDR3 protein is CASRTGTGGAMGDEQFF. CDR3 nucleotide sequence: TGTGCCAGCCGAACCGGGACAGGGGGAGCCATGGGGGATGAGCAGTTCTTC.

The rearrangement joins TRBV29-1 to TRBJ2-1; 8 bases agree with TRBD1. This CDR3 spans 16 amino acids. Trimming took 8 bases from V and 4 from J; bases not matched to a gene: 16. From germline, CDR1 is SQVTM and CDR2 ANQGSEA. CDR3 DNA sequence: TGCAGCATTACCACCTTTGGACAGGGACGATACAATGAGCAGTTCTTC. Translation: CSITTFGQGRYNEQFF.

V gene TRBV20-1 combines with J gene TRBJ1-1, with unresolved D. V was cut by 2 bases and J by 0 bases, with 16 bases left in between. Germline values: CDR1 DFQATT, CDR2 SNEGSKA (reference sequence). This CDR3 spans 16 amino acids. The CDR3 reads CSARPWGGPMNTEAFF. DNA of the CDR3: TGCAGTGCTAGACCCTGGGGAGGTCCCATGAACACTGAAGCTTTCTTT.

This rearrangement joins TRBV10-3 to TRBJ2-1; D possibly corresponds to TRBD1 (6 bases). V shed 4 bases and J shed 9 bases, with 19 bases lying between them. Per the germline V gene, CDR1 is ENHRY and CDR2 is SYGVKD. This CDR3 is 15 amino acids long. DNA for the CDR3: TGTGCCATCAGTGTGGTGGTAGGGGAACAGGGTGAGCAGTTCTTC. Translated, it gives CAISVVVGEQGEQFF.

This clonotype occurred a few times. V is TRBV5-5 and J is TRBJ2-6; D might be TRBD1 (6 bases). V was pared by 1 base and J by 1 base, with 18 bases between. Germline CDR1 and CDR2: SGHKS and YYEKEE (reference sequence). The CDR3 extends over 19 amino acids. The CDR3 DNA reads TGTGCCAGCAGCTTGAAACAGGGTTATTCCCTTTCTGGGGCCAACGTCCTGACTTTC. Amino acids: CASSLKQGYSLSGANVLTF.

This chain uses TRBV7-8 with TRBJ2-5; a possible D gene is TRBD2 (5 bases). V shed 0 bases and J shed 2 bases, with 10 bases lying between them. The CDR3 is 15 amino acids. Per germline, CDR1 SGHVS and CDR2 FQNEAQ. The CDR3 DNA reads TGTGCCAGCAGCTTAGCTGGACCGGGACAAGAGACCCAGTACTTC. Its protein is CASSLAGPGQETQYF.

This rearrangement joins TRBV12-3 or TRBV12-4 to TRBJ2-3, with D perhaps matching TRBD2 (7 bases). The CDR3 has 14 amino acids. The V gene lost 6 bases and the J gene lost 6 bases, with 16 bases spanning the gap. CDR3 nucleotide sequence: TGTGCCAGCAGCACTTCGGGGGGCCCGGATACGCAGTATTTT. Its translation: CASSTSGGPDTQYF.

This rearrangement joins TRBV5-6 to TRBJ1-1; D uncertain. The CDR3 runs to 12 residues. The germline CDR1 and CDR2 sequences are SGHDT and YYEEEE. The germline V and J ends were trimmed by 4 bases and 7 bases, with 11 bases remaining between them. Here the CDR3 reads CASSDIGREAFF. In DNA, the CDR3 is TGTGCCAGCAGCGATATAGGACGTGAAGCTTTCTTT.